This passage covers 22 T cell receptor beta chains from one sample sequenced in a study of blood T cell repertoires in COVID-19. Profiled with immunoSEQ multiplex PCR; TCRdb holds only in-frame clones, not every one. The sample lists about 51,000 clones; just over 85% were seen once. The sample taken for sequencing was peripheral blood. These receptors were collected from an older man with active COVID-19.

The chain uses TRBV4-1 and TRBJ1-2, with D perhaps TRBD1 (6 bases). V was cut by 4 bases and J by 0 bases, with 12 bases left in between. CDR1 is MGHRA and CDR2 is YSYEKL in the germline V gene. The CDR3 contains 15 residues. The chain's CDR3 is CASSPRTAANYGYTF. In nucleotides, the CDR3 is TGCGCCAGCAGCCCCCGGACAGCAGCTAACTATGGCTACACCTTC.

V and J are TRBV6-2 or TRBV6-3 and TRBJ2-4; 12 nucleotides line up with TRBD2. The germline gives CDR1 MNHEY, CDR2 SVGEGT. This CDR3 has 19 residues. Losses at the gene ends were 2 bases for V and 0 bases for J; bases not matched to a gene: 8. The DNA of the CDR3 is TGTGCCAGCAGTTACGAAGGACTAGCGGGGTGGGGAGCCAAAAACATTCAGTACTTC. This encodes CASSYEGLAGWGAKNIQYF.

The chain combines TRBV5-1 with TRBJ2-1; 11 bases are shared with TRBD2. The germline CDR1 and CDR2 sequences are SGHRS and YFSETQ. The CDR3 loop spans 16 amino acids. After removal of 3 bases from V and 0 bases from J, the junction contained 2 bases not matched to a gene. CDR3 region: CASSSGLADSYNEQFF. CDR3 nucleotide sequence: TGCGCCAGCAGCTCGGGACTAGCGGACTCCTACAATGAGCAGTTCTTC.

The V and J genes are TRBV7-2 and TRBJ2-7, with D perhaps TRBD1 (5 bases). Trimming removed 2 bases at V and 3 bases at J, with 14 bases between. This CDR3 is 15 amino acids long. Germline V lookup: CDR1 SGHTA, CDR2 FQGNSA. As DNA, the CDR3 is TGTGCCAGCAGCTTAACGGCAGGGCGATACTACGAGCAGTACTTC. As protein: CASSLTAGRYYEQYF.

The chain employs TRBV6-5 and TRBJ1-2, with D perhaps matching TRBD1 (6 bases). This CDR3 spans 13 amino acids. V lost 2 bases to trimming and J lost 4 bases, with 8 bases between them. The germline CDR1 and CDR2 sequences are MNHEY and SVGAGI. The CDR3 DNA is TGTGCCAGCAGTTACGGGGGCGGCTATGGCTACACCTTC. This codes for CASSYGGGYGYTF.

This chain links TRBV18 with TRBJ2-2, with a possible D match to TRBD1 (6 bases). CDR3 length: 16 amino acids. Trimming took 6 bases from V and 5 from J, leaving 19 bases between them. Per germline, CDR1 KGHSH and CDR2 LQKENI. In DNA, the CDR3 is TGTGCCAGCTCTTACCGGGACACCCAGGGGACCGGGGAGCTGTTTTTT. It is translated as CASSYRDTQGTGELFF. Using reference TRBV18 and TRBJ2-2 for the parts outside the CDR3, the full variable domain is NAGVMQNPRHLVRRRGQEARLRCSPMKGHSHVYWYRQLPEEGLKFMVYLQKENIIDESGMPKERFSAEFPKEGPSILRIQQVVRGDSAAYFCASSYRDTQGTGELFFGEGSRLTVL.

The CDR3 protein is CAISADSVLRGEQYF. CDR3 bases: TGTGCCATCAGTGCTGACTCTGTGTTACGAGGCGAGCAGTACTTC. The J gene is TRBJ2-7, the V gene TRBV10-3; D remains ambiguous. The CDR3 is 15 amino acids. Germline CDR1 reads ENHRY; CDR2 reads SYGVKD. V gave up 4 bases and J gave up 6 bases, with 19 bases separating them.

The rearrangement joins TRBV6-5 to TRBJ1-5; D ambiguous. Trimming removed 6 bases at V and 1 base at J, with 13 bases between. The CDR3 consists of 15 residues. CDR1 is MNHEY, CDR2 SVGAGI, per germline. The chain's CDR3 is CASSVRRGSNQPQHF. CDR3 DNA sequence: TGTGCCAGCAGCGTGAGGCGCGGAAGCAATCAGCCCCAGCATTTT.

The rearrangement links TRBV4-3 to TRBJ2-2; possibly TRBD1 for D (6 bases). Per the germline V gene, CDR1 is LGHNA and CDR2 is YSLEER. Trimming took off 4 bases at V and 3 bases at J, with 9 bases between the two ends. The CDR3 is 14 residues long. As DNA, the CDR3 is TGCGCCAGCAGCCCGGGGACACACACCGGGGAGCTGTTTTTT. Its translation: CASSPGTHTGELFF.

This chain connects TRBV24-1 to TRBJ1-1; a possible D gene is TRBD1 (5 bases). CDR1 is KGHDR, CDR2 SFDVKD, per germline. This CDR3 is built from 15 residues. With 4 bases removed from V and 1 base from J, the gap between germline ends came to 12 bases. CDR3 bases: TGTGCCACCAGTGACCCAAGTGGGGCGAACACTGAAGCTTTCTTT. Translated: CATSDPSGANTEAFF.

The chain recombines TRBV6-4 with TRBJ1-1, with D tentatively TRBD1 (5 bases). CDR3 length equals 14 residues. Germline loops: CDR1 MRHNA, CDR2 SNTAGT. Trimming removed 6 bases from V and 1 base from J, with 12 bases in between. The CDR3 loop reads CASRSQGGNTEAFF. DNA of the CDR3: TGTGCCAGCAGGAGCCAGGGAGGGAACACTGAAGCTTTCTTT.

The V and J genes are TRBV12-3 or TRBV12-4 and TRBJ1-1; D possibly corresponds to TRBD1 (5 bases). This CDR3 has 11 residues. Trimming cost V 7 bases and J 10 bases, with 13 bases left between them. CDR3 sequence: CASTPWGGAFF. CDR3 in DNA: TGTGCCAGCACCCCGTGGGGGGGAGCTTTCTTT.

The rearrangement joins TRBV28 to TRBJ2-1, with 7 bases fitting TRBD1. This CDR3 is built from 14 residues. The trim removed 0 bases at V and 7 bases at J, leaving 3 bases unmatched. Per germline, CDR1 MDHEN and CDR2 SYDVKM. The CDR3 coding sequence is TGTGCCAGCAGTTTATGGGACAGGCGGAATGAGCAGTTCTTC. Translating gives CASSLWDRRNEQFF.

The chain links TRBV5-6 to TRBJ2-3; the D gene is possibly TRBD1 (5 bases). This CDR3 region has 14 residues. V lost 0 bases, J lost 4 bases, and 9 bases lay in between. Germline assignment: CDR1 SGHDT and CDR2 YYEEEE. In nucleotides, the CDR3 is TGTGCCAGCAGCTTGGACAGGTTCGCAGATACGCAGTATTTT. The encoded protein is CASSLDRFADTQYF.

The chain combines TRBV7-9 with TRBJ2-1, with 12 bases aligning to TRBD1. Germline assignment: CDR1 SEHNR and CDR2 FQNEAQ (reference sequence). The CDR3 sequence is 15 residues long. The J segment lost 7 bases and the V segment lost 4 bases, leaving 5 bases of the junction unmatched. In nucleotides, the CDR3 is TGTGCCAGCAGCTGGCCGGGACAGGGGGCGAATGAGCAGTTCTTC. Translation gives CASSWPGQGANEQFF.

The chain couples TRBV6-6 to TRBJ2-1, with TRBD1 matching 10 bases. The CDR3 has 15 amino acids. Unmatched junction bases numbered 6, after V lost 5 bases and J lost 5 bases. Looked up from germline, CDR1 is MNHNY and CDR2 is SVGAGI (reference sequence). CDR3: CASSDTGTGDNEQFF. The CDR3 DNA is TGTGCCAGCAGTGACACGGGGACAGGGGACAATGAGCAGTTCTTC.

The J gene is TRBJ2-3, the V gene TRBV28, with D possibly matching TRBD1 (6 bases). This CDR3 comprises 15 residues. Germline assignment: CDR1 MDHEN and CDR2 SYDVKM. V shed 4 bases and J shed 0 bases, with 11 bases lying between them. Here the CDR3 reads CASSSTGISTDTQYF. DNA for the CDR3: TGTGCCAGCAGTTCTACAGGGATAAGCACAGATACGCAGTATTTT.

V gene TRBV7-6 combines with J gene TRBJ2-5; D perhaps matches TRBD2 (5 bases). The V end was cut by 8 bases, the J end by 4 bases, with 14 bases between. The CDR3 is made up of 13 amino acids. Germline CDR1 SGHVS, CDR2 FNYEAQ. CDR3 in amino acids: CASSGERGETQYF. The CDR3 nucleotides are TGTGCCAGCTCCGGGGAGAGAGGAGAGACCCAGTACTTC. The variable domain in full, with the rest retrieved from reference TRBV7-6 and TRBJ2-5, is GAGVSQSPRYKVTKRGQDVALRCDPISGHVSLYWYRQALGQGPEFLTYFNYEAQQDKSGLPNDRFSAERPEGSISTLTIQRTEQRDSAMYRCASSGERGETQYFGPGTRLLVL.

This chain links TRBV6-5 with TRBJ2-2, with 9 bases that match TRBD1. This CDR3 region has 15 residues. Per the germline V gene, CDR1 is MNHEY and CDR2 is SVGAGI. J lost 5 bases, V lost 6 bases, and 7 bases had no gene match. The chain's CDR3 is CASRSGQGKTGELFF. As DNA, the CDR3 is TGTGCCAGCAGATCGGGACAGGGAAAAACCGGGGAGCTGTTTTTT.

This sequence joins TRBV5-4 and TRBJ2-1, with TRBD2 matching over 13 bases. This CDR3 contains 17 residues. Trimming took 9 bases from V and 10 from J; bases not matched to a gene: 19. Looked up from germline, CDR1 is SGHNT and CDR2 is YYREEE (reference sequence). The CDR3 DNA reads TGTGCCACCTACACTAGCGGGAGGGGAAGCTTCACGGGAGAGCAGTTCTTC. Encoded protein: CATYTSGRGSFTGEQFF.

V usage is TRBV6-2 or TRBV6-3 and J usage is TRBJ2-5, with D possibly TRBD1 on 7 matching bases. The CDR3 is 14 amino acids. Per the germline V gene, CDR1 is MNHEY and CDR2 is SVGEGT. Trimming shortened V by 1 base and J by 9 bases, and 15 bases separated the two germline ends. The CDR3 loop is CASSYLRQGEAQYF. In DNA, the CDR3 is TGTGCCAGCAGTTACTTGCGGCAGGGGGAGGCCCAGTACTTC.

The DNA for the CDR3 is TGTGCCAGCCATGGGGTAGGAACTAGCGGGAGTTACGAGCAGTACTTC. This sequence encodes CASHGVGTSGSYEQYF. The rearrangement joins TRBV28 to TRBJ2-7; 11 nucleotides align to TRBD2. Germline loops: CDR1 MDHEN, CDR2 SYDVKM. The CDR3 is made up of 16 amino acids. V shed 8 bases and J 4 bases; nucleotides not matched to a gene: 13.